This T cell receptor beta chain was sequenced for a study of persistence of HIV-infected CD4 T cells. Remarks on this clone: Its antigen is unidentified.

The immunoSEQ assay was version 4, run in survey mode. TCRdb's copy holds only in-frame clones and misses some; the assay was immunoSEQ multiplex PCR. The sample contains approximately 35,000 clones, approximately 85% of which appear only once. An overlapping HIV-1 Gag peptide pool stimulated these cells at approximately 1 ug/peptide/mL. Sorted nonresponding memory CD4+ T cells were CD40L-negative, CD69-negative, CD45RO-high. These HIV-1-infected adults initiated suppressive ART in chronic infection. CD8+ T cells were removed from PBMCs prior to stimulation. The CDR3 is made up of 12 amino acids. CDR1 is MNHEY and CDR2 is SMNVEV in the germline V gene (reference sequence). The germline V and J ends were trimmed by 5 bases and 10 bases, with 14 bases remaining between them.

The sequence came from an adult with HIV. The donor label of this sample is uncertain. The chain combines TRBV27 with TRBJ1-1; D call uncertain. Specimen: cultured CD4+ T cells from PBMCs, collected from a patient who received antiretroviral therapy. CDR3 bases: TGTGCCAGCAGTCCCCGGGCGGGTAGAGCTTTCTTT. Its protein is CASSPRAGRAFF.